The sequence of this T cell receptor (beta chain) was determined in a study of glioma-infiltrating T cells. The iRepertoire nested amplicon-rescue multiplex PCR amplified TCR alpha and beta CDR3s from RNA. One-step reverse transcription and amplification started from approximately 100-400 ng of tissue mRNA or PBMC total RNA. TCRdb used MiXCR to reprocess the multiplex PCR reads, holding one entry per CDR3 protein. The table includes tens of thousands of distinct CDR3 sequences, about 40% detected once. Germline V gives CDR1 SGHRS, CDR2 YFSETQ. After removal of 4 bases from V and 3 bases from J, the junction contained 4 bases not matched to a gene. This CDR3 region has 14 residues. Study-wide points: Tissue-blood divergence was below expectation in non-neoplastic patients, above in gliomas. CDR3 overlap between tissue and blood was very small.

This clonotype was seen ten or more times. The antigen is undetermined. The source is a human donor with low-grade glioma or glioblastoma, undergoing nonglioma brain surgery, or in good health (not recorded which). Material: glioma tissue, nonneoplastic brain tissue, or PBMCs (not recorded which). The chain uses TRBV5-1 and TRBJ1-1; 9 positions agree with TRBD1. CDR3 loop: CASSGRTGDTEAFF. For the CDR3, the DNA is TGCGCCAGCAGCGGACGGACAGGGGACACTGAAGCTTTCTTT.